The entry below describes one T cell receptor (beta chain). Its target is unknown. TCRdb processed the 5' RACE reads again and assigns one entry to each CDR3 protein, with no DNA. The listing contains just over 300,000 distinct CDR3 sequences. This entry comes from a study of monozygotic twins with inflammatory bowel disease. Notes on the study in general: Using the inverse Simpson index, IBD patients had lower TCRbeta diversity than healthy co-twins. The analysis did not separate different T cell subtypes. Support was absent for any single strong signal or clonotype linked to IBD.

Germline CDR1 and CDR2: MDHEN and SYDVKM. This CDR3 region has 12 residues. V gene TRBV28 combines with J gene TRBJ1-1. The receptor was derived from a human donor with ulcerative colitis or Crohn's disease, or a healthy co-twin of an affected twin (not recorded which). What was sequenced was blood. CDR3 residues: CASIPQVGNAFF.